The 4 T cell receptor beta chains listed next were all sequenced from one sample in a study of CD8 T cells in Susac syndrome. RNA amounts of roughly 0.45 to 1 ug underwent reverse transcription with random hexamers. A single record per CDR3 protein comes from TCRdb applying MiXCR to the immunoSEQ multiplex PCR reads. The sample includes about 160,000 distinct CDR3 sequences, around 93% of them seen just once. The sequenced sample consisted of CD4+ T cells from PBMCs. These receptors were collected from a human donor in good health.

The rearrangement uses TRBV7-9 and TRBJ1-1; D not certain. CDR3 length: 15 residues. Per germline, CDR1 SEHNR and CDR2 FQNEAQ (reference sequence). V was trimmed by 0 bases and J by 2 bases, leaving 10 bases between them. Here the CDR3 reads CASSLAQSPNTEAFF. CDR3 nucleotide sequence: TGTGCCAGCAGCTTAGCTCAATCACCAAACACTGAAGCTTTCTTT.

The chain employs TRBV7-2 and TRBJ2-5, with TRBD2 matching over 8 bases. CDR1 and CDR2 from the germline V gene are SGHTA and FQGNSA. The CDR3 has 15 residues. V gave up 5 bases and J gave up 4 bases; unmatched junction bases: 9. This CDR3 reads CASSPYWAGGETQYF. The CDR3, as DNA: TGTGCCAGCAGCCCCTATTGGGCGGGGGGAGAGACCCAGTACTTC.

V and J are TRBV30 and TRBJ2-1; tentative D call: TRBD2 (7 bases). Germline assignment: CDR1 GTSNPN and CDR2 SVGIG (reference sequence). The V end was cut by 0 bases, the J end by 5 bases, with 14 bases between. The CDR3 contains 15 residues. CDR3 sequence (DNA): TGTGCCTGGAGTGTAGGGGGGGGCGGGCACAATGAGCAGTTCTTC. This encodes CAWSVGGGGHNEQFF.

The chain employs TRBV12-3 or TRBV12-4 and TRBJ2-1; 14 bases fit TRBD2. Trimming took 5 bases from V and 8 from J; bases not matched to a gene: 2. The CDR3 contains 14 residues. This chain's CDR3 is CASSRLAGGHEQFF. For the CDR3, the DNA is TGTGCCAGCAGTCGACTAGCGGGGGGGCATGAGCAGTTCTTC.